Following are 14 T cell receptor beta chains from one sample sequenced in a study of blood T cell repertoires in COVID-19. Measured with immunoSEQ multiplex PCR; TCRdb has only the in-frame clones, and not every one. Found here are 150,000 to 200,000 clones, around four fifths of them singletons; the top ten hold approximately 6.5%. The sequencing sample was made of peripheral blood. All receptors derive from a woman aged 40-49 years with acute or convalescent COVID-19.

The chain joins TRBV2 to TRBJ1-1; D not resolved. The CDR3 covers 14 residues. Germline V CDR1 and CDR2: SNHLY, FYNNEI. The V end was cut by 3 bases, the J end by 10 bases, with 18 bases between. CDR3 protein: CASSDDRLLVGAFF. Here the CDR3 DNA reads TGTGCCAGCAGTGACGACCGACTTTTGGTTGGAGCTTTCTTT.

The rearrangement uses TRBV5-4 and TRBJ2-1; tentatively, D is TRBD2 (5 bases). This CDR3 spans 17 amino acids. V dropped 1 base and J dropped 5 bases, with 19 bases sitting between them. Looked up from germline, CDR1 is SGHNT and CDR2 is YYREEE (reference sequence). In nucleotides, the CDR3 is TGTGCCAGCAGCTTGTATCAGGTACTAGGCTTTAACAATGAGCAGTTCTTC. This codes for CASSLYQVLGFNNEQFF.

V usage is TRBV27 and J usage is TRBJ2-7; D might be TRBD2 (5 bases). The V gene lost 0 bases and the J gene lost 7 bases, with 13 bases spanning the gap. Germline V gene data show CDR1 as MNHEY and CDR2 as SMNVEV (reference sequence). The CDR3 is made up of 14 amino acids. For the CDR3, the DNA is TGTGCCAGCAGTTTATCGTTCGGGGTACGGGAGCAGTACTTC. As protein: CASSLSFGVREQYF.

DNA of the CDR3: TGTGCCAGCAGCAAAGGGCCAGGGGGCGTAGGGGAGCTGTTTTTT. The encoded protein is CASSKGPGGVGELFF. The chain is built from TRBV21-1 and TRBJ2-2; TRBD1 is taken as the D call from the table, unchecked against the DNA. TRBV21-1 is annotated as a pseudogene. This CDR3 is 15 amino acids long.

V is TRBV10-3 and J is TRBJ2-1; 8 nucleotides match TRBD1. This CDR3 contains 12 residues. Germline CDR1 ENHRY, CDR2 SYGVKD. The V gene end was trimmed by 6 bases and the J gene end by 9 bases; junction bases not matched to a gene: 4. CDR3 sequence: CAIRTTGGEQFF. The CDR3 DNA sequence: TGTGCCATCAGGACCACAGGGGGTGAGCAGTTCTTC.

V is TRBV7-2 and J is TRBJ1-5; D is undetermined. The V end lost 1 base, the J end lost 7 bases, and 11 bases lay between the germline ends. CDR3 length equals 14 residues. Germline CDR1 reads SGHTA; CDR2 reads FQGNSA. The DNA for the CDR3 is TGTGCCAGCAGCTTAGGGATACGAGGGCAGCCCCAGCATTTT. Protein product: CASSLGIRGQPQHF.

The chain has TRBV6-1 and TRBJ1-5; no clear D gene. The germline CDR1 and CDR2 sequences are MNHNS and SASEGT. The CDR3 runs to 16 residues. V was shortened by 4 bases and J by 6 bases, with 19 bases between the two germline ends. CDR3 residues: CASSVGGVVGVQPQHF. Written as DNA, the CDR3 is TGTGCCAGCAGTGTGGGCGGGGTGGTTGGGGTTCAGCCCCAGCATTTT.

This chain joins TRBV5-1 and TRBJ1-2; 8 bases are a match to TRBD1. Germline values: CDR1 SGHRS, CDR2 YFSETQ. This CDR3 has 17 amino acids. J lost 0 bases, V lost 0 bases, and 7 bases had no gene match. CDR3: CASSLGGTGSANYGYTF. CDR3 nucleotide sequence: TGCGCCAGCAGCTTGGGGGGGACAGGCTCCGCTAACTATGGCTACACCTTC.

This clone was counted between two and nine times. The chain has TRBV27 and TRBJ1-6; maybe TRBD1 (6 bases). V was clipped by 2 bases and J by 3 bases, with 17 bases between them. The germline gives CDR1 MNHEY, CDR2 SMNVEV (reference sequence). This CDR3 contains 18 residues. The CDR3 DNA is TGTGCCAGCAGTTTACAAGGACAGTTATTCGGCTATAATTCACCCCTCCACTTT. Its protein product is CASSLQGQLFGYNSPLHF.

This clone has a single count. The chain uses TRBV18 and TRBJ1-6; TRBD1 aligns across 8 bases. The CDR3 length is 15 residues. The germline CDR1 and CDR2 sequences are KGHSH and LQKENI. J lost 6 bases, V lost 3 bases, and 4 bases had no gene match. This chain's CDR3 is CASSPDRESNSPLHF. CDR3 DNA sequence: TGTGCCAGCTCACCGGACAGGGAATCTAATTCACCCCTCCACTTT. The full variable domain, completed using reference TRBV18 and TRBJ1-6, is NAGVMQNPRHLVRRRGQEARLRCSPMKGHSHVYWYRQLPEEGLKFMVYLQKENIIDESGMPKERFSAEFPKEGPSILRIQQVVRGDSAAYFCASSPDRESNSPLHFGNGTRLTVT.

This clone was observed a few times. This chain joins TRBV12-3 or TRBV12-4 and TRBJ2-2, with no clear D. The CDR3 is made up of 12 amino acids. Trimming took off 5 bases at V and 5 bases at J, with 6 bases between the two ends. The CDR3 here is CASSRGTGELFF. As DNA, the CDR3 is TGTGCCAGCAGTAGAGGTACCGGGGAGCTGTTTTTT.

The chain joins TRBV21-1 to TRBJ2-7; the D call of TRBD2 is as the table states it, not checked on the DNA. TRBV21-1 is deemed a pseudogene. The CDR3 has 18 amino acids. CDR3 DNA: TGTGCCAGCAGCAAAGCGAGAGCGGGCCTTACTAATTCCTACGAGCAGTACTTC. Its protein product is CASSKARAGLTNSYEQYF.

The rearrangement joins TRBV2 to TRBJ1-2; 9 nucleotides line up with TRBD1. In germline, CDR1 is SNHLY, CDR2 FYNNEI. This CDR3 spans 13 amino acids. J was trimmed by 8 bases and V by 4 bases; bases with no gene match: 5. Here the CDR3 DNA reads TGTGCCAGCAGTGCCGGGACAGGGAGAGGCTACACCTTC. Its protein product is CASSAGTGRGYTF. The complete variable domain, with remaining parts taken from reference TRBV2 and TRBJ1-2, reads EPEVTQTPSHQVTQMGQEVILRCVPISNHLYFYWYRQILGQKVEFLVSFYNNEISEKSEIFDDQFSVERPDGSNFTLKIRSTKLEDSAMYFCASSAGTGRGYTFGSGTRLTVV.

This clone occurred once. V and J are TRBV2 and TRBJ1-2, with a tentative D call TRBD1 (6 bases). Germline lookup yields CDR1 SNHLY and CDR2 FYNNEI. This CDR3 is built from 13 residues. Trimming cost V 2 bases and J 7 bases, with 11 bases left between them. This CDR3 reads CASSETGRGGYTF. The CDR3, as DNA: TGTGCCAGCAGTGAAACAGGGAGAGGTGGCTACACCTTC.